The present entry profiles one T cell receptor beta chain with its context. This specimen belongs to a study of shared T cell receptors in the human thymus. Clones were read by immunoSEQ multiplex PCR, and TCRdb kept only the in-frame ones, dropping some. The data hold around 340,000 clones, with 85% to 95% observed a single time. The CDR3 has 15 residues. Germline V lookup: CDR1 MDHEN, CDR2 SYDVKM. V lost 7 bases and J 4 bases, leaving 19 bases between the germline ends. Sequenced input: thymocytes. The genes are TRBV28 and TRBJ1-1, with D possibly matching TRBD1 (5 bases). This receptor was identified in a human donor. The chain's CDR3 is CASIHPLGQVTEAFF. The CDR3 DNA is TGTGCCAGCATCCACCCCCTGGGGCAGGTCACTGAAGCTTTCTTT.